This section outlines one T cell receptor beta chain sequence together with its context. A read error may produce the germline difference seen at one junction end. This record belongs to a study of control samples from healthy donors and cancer patients. TCRdb's copy holds only in-frame clones and misses some; the assay was immunoSEQ multiplex PCR. Counted here are some 80,000 clones, around 94% occurring once; the ten biggest clones make up 5% to 6.5%. Per germline, CDR1 LNHDA and CDR2 SQIVND (reference sequence). The CDR3 has 15 residues. The receptor was isolated from a woman aged 55-75 years in good health. The sequenced material came from blood. V gene TRBV19 combines with J gene TRBJ2-1; the match to TRBD2 covers 12 bases. CDR3 in amino acids: CASRGTSGFYDEQFF. The CDR3 DNA sequence: TGTGCCAGTAGGGGGACTAGCGGGTTCTACGATGAGCAGTTCTTC.